This T cell receptor beta chain was retrieved from a study of shared clonotypes between healthy human individuals. TCRdb keeps only in-frame clones here, not all; method: immunoSEQ multiplex PCR. This sample has roughly 490,000 clones; less than 80% occur once, and the top ten carry less than 15%. All of the donors resided in Nashville, Tennessee, and each was a Caucasian adult. The study's findings and limits: Only blood was sampled; tissue repertoires likely differ.

Comments on this clone: Its antigen is undetermined.

The receptor was isolated from a woman aged 40 to 50 in good health. Some clones in this sample may be carry-over from other donors' samples. The sample consisted of PBMCs.

The CDR3 nucleotides are TGTGCCAGTTGGGAAGGGAGGAATGAGCAGTTCTTC. Its protein is CASWEGRNEQFF. The rearrangement joins TRBV19 to TRBJ2-1, with a tentative D call TRBD2 (6 bases). V lost 8 bases and J lost 7, with 12 bases in between. Germline values: CDR1 LNHDA, CDR2 SQIVND (reference sequence). The CDR3 extends over 12 amino acids.